This T cell receptor beta chain was identified during a study of blood T cell repertoires in COVID-19. Study as a whole: Specimens from acute and convalescent COVID-19 originated in the United States, Italy and Spain. T cells, B-cell-depleted T cells, or PBMCs supplied cDNA or gDNA.

Authors' processing steps: Estimation of nucleated cell counts was performed using reference gene primer amplification. Method: immunoSEQ multiplex PCR; TCRdb's copy keeps in-frame clones and lacks some. V, J and clone size are taken as reported in that table, and D and trimming were inferred from the DNA itself. This sample has some 69,000 clones, with 82% found just once. J gave up 4 bases and V 8 bases, and 12 bases lay outside the gene matches. The CDR3 extends over 15 amino acids. Germline V gene lookup returns CDR1 MNHEY and CDR2 SVGAGI. Sequencing was performed on peripheral blood. The receptor was isolated from a woman aged 60 to 75 with acute or convalescent COVID-19. V usage is TRBV6-5 and J usage is TRBJ1-1; 8 positions agree with TRBD1. CDR3 DNA sequence: TGTGCCAGCTGCCGACAGGGGAGGTCCCTCACTGAAGCTTTCTTT. This gives the protein CASCRQGRSLTEAFF.